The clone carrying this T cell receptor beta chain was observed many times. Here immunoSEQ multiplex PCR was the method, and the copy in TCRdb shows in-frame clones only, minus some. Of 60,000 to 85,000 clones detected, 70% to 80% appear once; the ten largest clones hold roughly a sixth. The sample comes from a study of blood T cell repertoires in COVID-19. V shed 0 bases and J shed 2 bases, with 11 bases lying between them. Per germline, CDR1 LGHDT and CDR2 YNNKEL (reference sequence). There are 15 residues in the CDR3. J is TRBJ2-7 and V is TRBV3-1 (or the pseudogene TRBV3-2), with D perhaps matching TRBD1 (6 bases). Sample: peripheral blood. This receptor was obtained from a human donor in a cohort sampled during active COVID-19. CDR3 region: CASSQDPTGTYEQYF. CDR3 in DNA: TGTGCCAGCAGCCAAGATCCGACAGGAACCTACGAGCAGTACTTC.